Listed below are T cell receptor beta chains from one sample, sequenced in a study of human T cells and chemical hapten exposure. TCRdb recomputed calls from the RACE reads with MiXCR, one row per CDR3 protein. The sample holds 120,000 or so distinct CDR3 sequences; approximately 13% are singletons and the top ten take approximately 2.8%. The source material was whole blood, sampled in connection with sensitization to the hapten diphenylcyclopropenone (DPC). The receptors originated from a woman younger than 30 with alopecia areata. Some clones in this sample may be carry-over from other donors' samples. Each CDR3 is given with its conserved first and last residue. Fields, in order: D gene, V gene, clone size, J gene, CDR3 protein, CDR3 DNA. A D gene is named only where the DNA matches it firmly. Clone size is not always given. Where it is, it says once, few, many or a class for expanded clones.

D: TRBD2
V: TRBV4-2
size: -
J: TRBJ2-4
CDR3: CASSPISGGAGKNIQYF
DNA: TGTGCCAGCAGCCCGATCAGCGGGGGGGCTGGCAAAAACATTCAGTACTTC

D: -
V: TRBV29-1
size: -
J: TRBJ2-1
CDR3: CSVVIWDEQFF
DNA: TGCAGCGTTGTTATCTGGGATGAGCAGTTCTTC

D: -
V: TRBV2
size: -
J: TRBJ1-2
CDR3: CAGLQPAYGYTF
DNA: TGTGCCGGCTTGCAGCCAGCCTATGGCTACACCTTC

D: TRBD1
V: TRBV29-1
size: many
J: TRBJ2-3
CDR3: CSKLQGNTQYF
DNA: TGCAGTAAACTACAGGGGAACACGCAGTATTTT

D: TRBD1
V: TRBV20-1
size: few
J: TRBJ2-1
CDR3: CSASAQGQDNEQFF
DNA: TGCAGTGCTAGCGCCCAGGGACAGGACAATGAGCAGTTCTTC

D: TRBD2
V: TRBV7-6
size: few
J: TRBJ2-7
CDR3: CASSPIAGPYEQYF
DNA: TGTGCCAGCAGCCCCATAGCGGGCCCCTACGAGCAGTACTTC

D: TRBD2
V: TRBV20-1
size: many
J: TRBJ2-4
CDR3: CSARTSGASKNIQYF
DNA: TGCAGTGCTAGGACTAGCGGGGCGTCCAAAAACATTCAGTACTTC

D: -
V: TRBV10-3
size: -
J: TRBJ1-2
CDR3: CAISVDLYGYTF
DNA: TGTGCCATCAGCGTGGACCTCTATGGCTACACCTTC

D: TRBD2
V: TRBV19
size: -
J: TRBJ2-2
CDR3: CASSPGGPRDRTGELFF
DNA: TGTGCCAGTAGCCCGGGGGGACCTAGGGATAGGACCGGGGAGCTGTTTTTT

D: TRBD1
V: TRBV19
size: few
J: TRBJ2-2
CDR3: CASSSGWGQGNTGELFF
DNA: TGTGCCAGTAGTAGCGGTTGGGGACAGGGTAACACCGGGGAGCTGTTTTTT

D: TRBD1
V: TRBV7-9
size: few
J: TRBJ2-1
CDR3: CASSAHGTEYNEQFF
DNA: TGTGCCAGCAGCGCCCACGGGACAGAGTACAATGAGCAGTTCTTC

D: -
V: TRBV11-2
size: many
J: TRBJ2-7
CDR3: CASSLAGGIFSEQYF
DNA: TGTGCCAGCAGCCTAGCTGGTGGGATTTTCTCTGAGCAGTACTTC

D: -
V: TRBV7-8
size: -
J: TRBJ2-3
CDR3: CASSLEPIDTQYF
DNA: TGTGCCAGCAGCTTAGAGCCTATAGATACGCAGTATTTT

D: -
V: TRBV6-2/TRBV6-3
size: -
J: TRBJ2-7
CDR3: CASSPGVDRVPRGWDEQYF
DNA: TGTGCCAGCAGCCCCGGGGTGGACAGAGTGCCCCGGGGCTGGGACGAGCAGTACTTC

D: TRBD1
V: TRBV4-3
size: many
J: TRBJ1-2
CDR3: CASSPRTGNSGYTF
DNA: TGCGCCAGCAGTCCCCGGACAGGGAATTCGGGCTACACCTTC

D: -
V: TRBV5-1
size: few
J: TRBJ1-1
CDR3: CASSLEGVTEAFF
DNA: TGCGCCAGCAGCTTGGAGGGGGTTACTGAAGCTTTCTTT

D: TRBD2
V: TRBV25-1
size: many
J: TRBJ2-1
CDR3: CASSESKERGLYNEQFF
DNA: TGTGCCAGCAGTGAATCGAAGGAGCGGGGGCTATACAATGAGCAGTTCTTC

D: -
V: TRBV4-3
size: many
J: TRBJ2-7
CDR3: CASSQAAPGPAYEQYF
DNA: TGCGCCAGCAGCCAAGCTGCGCCGGGACCAGCCTACGAGCAGTACTTC

D: -
V: TRBV10-1
size: few
J: TRBJ2-1
CDR3: CASSETGRYNEQFF
DNA: TGCGCCAGCAGTGAGACAGGGAGGTACAATGAGCAGTTCTTC

D: TRBD1
V: TRBV3-1
size: -
J: TRBJ2-7
CDR3: CASSVQGSEQYF
DNA: TGTGCCAGCAGCGTACAGGGGAGCGAGCAGTACTTC

D: -
V: TRBV27
size: few
J: TRBJ2-3
CDR3: CASSFSDGGLDTQYF
DNA: TGTGCCAGCAGTTTTTCGGACGGGGGACTTGATACGCAGTATTTT

D: -
V: TRBV11-2
size: many
J: TRBJ2-3
CDR3: CASRLPGSLDTQYF
DNA: TGTGCCAGCCGCCTCCCAGGGTCCCTAGATACGCAGTATTTT

D: TRBD1
V: TRBV7-2
size: -
J: TRBJ2-3
CDR3: CASSSWTGGADTQYF
DNA: TGTGCCAGCAGCTCCTGGACAGGGGGGGCAGATACGCAGTATTTT

D: -
V: TRBV2
size: few
J: TRBJ2-3
CDR3: CASSDGTWDIDTQYF
DNA: TGTGCCAGCAGTGATGGGACCTGGGACATAGATACGCAGTATTTT

D: -
V: TRBV7-8
size: few
J: TRBJ1-3
CDR3: CASSLDPTGNTIYF
DNA: TGTGCCAGCAGCTTGGACCCCACTGGAAACACCATATATTTT

D: TRBD1
V: TRBV20-1
size: few
J: TRBJ1-5
CDR3: CSARGTEYQPQHF
DNA: TGCAGTGCTAGGGGGACAGAGTATCAGCCCCAGCATTTT

D: -
V: TRBV28
size: few
J: TRBJ1-3
CDR3: CASSWRGSRNTIYF
DNA: TGTGCCAGCAGTTGGCGGGGGAGCCGAAACACCATATATTTT

D: -
V: TRBV24-1
size: many
J: TRBJ1-5
CDR3: CATSGDGNQPQHF
DNA: TGTGCCACCTCCGGGGACGGGAATCAGCCCCAGCATTTT

D: -
V: TRBV11-2
size: -
J: TRBJ1-1
CDR3: CASSLATGTEAFF
DNA: TGTGCCAGCAGCTTAGCGACAGGCACTGAAGCTTTCTTT

D: TRBD2
V: TRBV19
size: -
J: TRBJ2-4
CDR3: CASSVLAGGRAKNIQYF
DNA: TGTGCCAGTAGTGTGCTAGCGGGGGGGCGAGCCAAAAACATTCAGTACTTC

D: TRBD2
V: TRBV5-1
size: -
J: TRBJ2-7
CDR3: CASSPAGGRNEQYF
DNA: TGCGCCAGCAGCCCAGCGGGGGGGCGGAACGAGCAGTACTTC

D: -
V: TRBV6-2/TRBV6-3
size: -
J: TRBJ2-5
CDR3: CASSYSGGLDVIETQYF
DNA: TGTGCCAGCAGTTACTCTGGTGGACTGGATGTGATAGAGACCCAGTACTTC

D: -
V: TRBV4-3
size: few
J: TRBJ2-1
CDR3: CASSSRWHQRSEQFF
DNA: TGCGCCAGCAGCTCGCGCTGGCATCAGAGATCTGAGCAGTTCTTC

D: -
V: TRBV3-2
size: few
J: TRBJ2-7
CDR3: CASSQDQFDGYYEQYF
DNA: TGTGCCAGCAGCCAAGATCAATTCGACGGCTACTACGAGCAGTACTTC

D: -
V: TRBV7-8
size: few
J: TRBJ2-1
CDR3: CASSLEPRNSYNEQFF
DNA: TGTGCCAGCAGCTTAGAACCTAGAAACTCCTACAATGAGCAGTTCTTC

D: -
V: TRBV12-3/TRBV12-4
size: few
J: TRBJ1-3
CDR3: CASTEHASGNTIYF
DNA: TGTGCCAGCACCGAGCATGCGTCTGGAAACACCATATATTTT

D: TRBD1
V: TRBV3-1
size: -
J: TRBJ2-7
CDR3: CASSQDRGDRTYEQYF
DNA: TGTGCCAGCAGCCAAGATAGGGGGGACAGGACCTACGAGCAGTACTTC

D: -
V: TRBV7-9
size: -
J: TRBJ2-5
CDR3: CASRGRQETQYF
DNA: TGTGCCAGCCGGGGACGGCAAGAGACCCAGTACTTC

D: TRBD1
V: TRBV5-1
size: -
J: TRBJ2-5
CDR3: CASSLLTGRETQYF
DNA: TGCGCCAGCAGCTTGCTGACAGGGAGAGAGACCCAGTACTTC

D: -
V: TRBV19
size: -
J: TRBJ2-3
CDR3: CASSIPGTDTQYF
DNA: TGTGCCAGTAGTATTCCAGGGACAGATACGCAGTATTTT

D: -
V: TRBV6-2/TRBV6-3
size: -
J: TRBJ2-7
CDR3: CASSTVRGGFYEQYF
DNA: TGTGCCAGCAGTACCGTCAGGGGGGGATTCTACGAGCAGTACTTC

D: TRBD2
V: TRBV5-1
size: few
J: TRBJ2-2
CDR3: CASSPTSGGLGTGELFF
DNA: TGCGCCAGCAGCCCGACTAGCGGGGGACTCGGCACCGGGGAGCTGTTTTTT

D: -
V: TRBV5-1
size: -
J: TRBJ2-3
CDR3: CASSLVANTDTQYF
DNA: TGCGCCAGCAGCTTGGTAGCTAACACAGATACGCAGTATTTT

D: -
V: TRBV28
size: -
J: TRBJ1-5
CDR3: CASRSGGNQPQHF
DNA: TGTGCCAGCAGAAGTGGGGGGAATCAGCCCCAGCATTTT

D: TRBD1
V: TRBV20-1
size: many
J: TRBJ2-7
CDR3: CSARDAQGAYEQYF
DNA: TGCAGTGCTAGAGATGCACAGGGGGCCTACGAGCAGTACTTC

D: -
V: TRBV5-1
size: -
J: TRBJ2-7
CDR3: CASSFSGTYEQYF
DNA: TGCGCCAGCAGCTTTTCTGGCACCTACGAGCAGTACTTC

D: -
V: TRBV29-1
size: once
J: TRBJ1-5
CDR3: CSVELGLNQPQHF
DNA: TGCAGCGTTGAACTCGGATTAAATCAGCCCCAGCATTTT

D: -
V: TRBV27
size: -
J: TRBJ1-5
CDR3: CASSAGGNQPQHF
DNA: TGTGCCAGCAGTGCGGGGGGCAATCAGCCCCAGCATTTT

D: -
V: TRBV6-5
size: few
J: TRBJ2-7
CDR3: CASRRGVYYEQYF
DNA: TGTGCCAGCAGGAGAGGGGTTTACTACGAGCAGTACTTC

D: -
V: TRBV12-3/TRBV12-4
size: many
J: TRBJ1-1
CDR3: CASSLGGLNTEAFF
DNA: TGTGCCAGCAGTTTAGGGGGGTTGAACACTGAAGCTTTCTTT